One and the same sample provided the 20 T cell receptor beta chains below, sequenced in a study of response to subunit inactivated influenza vaccine. TCRdb recomputed calls from the RT-PCR reads with MiXCR, one row per CDR3 protein. The repertoire has roughly 710,000 distinct CDR3 sequences, around 15% of them found once; the top ten carry 7.5% to 8%. The sample in question was PBMCs from blood, obtained 14 days before vaccination. These receptors were taken from a man aged 45-60 years who received an inactivated influenza vaccine.

This clonotype was seen more than once but under ten times. The CDR3 coding sequence is TGCAGCGTTGAAGATCTTCGTCAGGGGTATACCGGGGAGCTGTTTTTT. As protein: CSVEDLRQGYTGELFF. This chain connects TRBV29-1 to TRBJ2-2; a weak D match, TRBD1 (6 bases). The CDR3 has 16 residues. CDR1 SQVTM and CDR2 ANQGSEA come from the germline V gene. The V gene lost 0 bases and the J gene lost 5 bases, with 16 bases spanning the gap.

Here the CDR3 DNA reads TGTGCCAGCAGTTTCCCCCTTGCCTTGAGGAATGAGCAGTTCTTC. Translation gives CASSFPLALRNEQFF. The rearrangement joins TRBV12-3 or TRBV12-4 to TRBJ2-1, with D uncertain. The CDR3 sequence is 15 residues long. Trimming took off 3 bases at V and 7 bases at J, with 16 bases between the two ends.

This clonotype was recorded at least ten times. V is TRBV5-1 and J is TRBJ2-7, with 13 positions matching TRBD2. J lost 5 bases, V lost 4 bases, and 6 bases had no gene match. CDR1 SGHRS and CDR2 YFSETQ come from the germline V gene. CDR3 size: 15 residues. The CDR3 coding sequence is TGCGCCAGCAGCAAAGGACTAGCGGGAGTTCACGAGCAGTACTTC. Protein product: CASSKGLAGVHEQYF.

CDR3 bases: TGTGCCAGCAAGGCGGGGCTATGGACCCAGTACTTC. It specifies CASKAGLWTQYF. This sequence joins TRBV12-3 or TRBV12-4 and TRBJ2-5, with D perhaps TRBD2 (6 bases). The CDR3 covers 12 residues. Trimming took 7 bases from V and 7 from J, leaving 13 bases between them.

The rearrangement joins TRBV4-2 to TRBJ2-5, with TRBD1 matching 7 bases. The CDR3 totals 15 residues. Per the germline V gene, CDR1 is LGHNA and CDR2 is YNFKEQ. The J segment lost 4 bases and the V segment lost 5 bases, leaving 10 bases of the junction unmatched. CDR3 DNA: TGTGCCAGCAGCGTAGGACAGGCTGTGGGAGAGACCCAGTACTTC. Its protein product is CASSVGQAVGETQYF.

CDR3 sequence: CASSQDHQGGLPQYF. The CDR3 DNA sequence: TGCGCCAGCAGCCAAGATCATCAGGGGGGCCTCCCCCAGTACTTC. V usage is TRBV4-1 and J usage is TRBJ2-5; TRBD1 might be the D (7 bases). This CDR3 contains 15 residues. Trimming pared 0 bases from V and 9 bases from J, leaving 17 bases between. Germline assignment: CDR1 MGHRA and CDR2 YSYEKL.

CDR3 protein: CASSSYGQAINSPLHF. The CDR3 DNA sequence: TGTGCCAGCAGCTCTTACGGACAGGCTATTAATTCACCCCTCCACTTT. The chain combines TRBV11-2 with TRBJ1-6, with 7 bases matching TRBD1. CDR3 length equals 16 residues. Germline V lookup: CDR1 SGHAT, CDR2 FQNNGV. V shed 4 bases and J 6 bases; nucleotides not matched to a gene: 9.

This clonotype was recorded many times. V usage is TRBV7-2 and J usage is TRBJ1-5; 9 bases are a match to TRBD1. The germline CDR1 and CDR2 sequences are SGHTA and FQGNSA. V lost 4 bases, J lost 3 bases, and 4 bases stayed unmatched. The CDR3 is 15 residues long. In DNA form, the CDR3 reads TGTGCCAGCAGCTACCGGACAGGGGACAATCAGCCCCAGCATTTT. As protein: CASSYRTGDNQPQHF.

This clonotype has a count of ten or more. The rearrangement links TRBV20-1 to TRBJ2-7; TRBD1 is a possible D gene (5 bases). This CDR3 spans 13 amino acids. The germline V gene has CDR1 DFQATT and CDR2 SNEGSKA (reference sequence). V lost 6 bases and J lost 2, with 14 bases in between. This chain's CDR3 is CSAETDPTYEQYF. In nucleotides, the CDR3 is TGCAGTGCAGAGACAGATCCGACCTACGAGCAGTACTTC.

The V gene is TRBV5-1, the J gene TRBJ2-1, with a weak D call TRBD2 (7 bases). From germline, CDR1 is SGHRS and CDR2 YFSETQ. This CDR3 contains 13 residues. Trimming left V 4 bases short and J 8 bases short, with 13 bases between. The CDR3 DNA follows: TGCGCCAGCAGCGCGGGGGCTTATGATGAGCAGTTCTTC. Its protein is CASSAGAYDEQFF.

The table lists this clonotype with many counts. V and J are TRBV12-3 or TRBV12-4 and TRBJ2-1; no firm D call. Trimming removed 2 bases from V and 6 bases from J, with 11 bases in between. This CDR3 has 14 amino acids. This CDR3 is CASSLFGFANEQFF. The CDR3 coding sequence is TGTGCCAGCAGTTTATTTGGTTTCGCCAATGAGCAGTTCTTC.

The V call is TRBV28, the J call TRBJ2-3; 9 bases are shared with TRBD1. Looked up from germline, CDR1 is MDHEN and CDR2 is SYDVKM. The CDR3 totals 16 residues. J gave up 3 bases and V 4 bases, and 8 bases lay outside the gene matches. In DNA, the CDR3 is TGTGCCAGCAGTTCACCGGGACAGGGTCCGACAGATACGCAGTATTTT. Residues: CASSSPGQGPTDTQYF.

This sequence joins TRBV20-1 and TRBJ2-4; 8 nucleotides align to TRBD2. CDR3 length: 17 amino acids. V gave up 2 bases and J gave up 3 bases; unmatched junction bases: 12. Per the germline V gene, CDR1 is DFQATT and CDR2 is SNEGSKA (reference sequence). The CDR3 spells CSARIGPAGEFKNIQYF. In DNA form, the CDR3 reads TGCAGTGCTAGAATCGGGCCAGCGGGGGAATTCAAAAACATTCAGTACTTC.

J is TRBJ1-1 and V is TRBV29-1; 9 nucleotides line up with TRBD1. This CDR3 is built from 13 residues. Looked up from germline, CDR1 is SQVTM and CDR2 is ANQGSEA. The junction had 3 bases not matched to a gene; V was cut back by 7 bases and J by 0 bases. CDR3 bases: TGCAGCGCAGGGACAGGGATGAACACTGAAGCTTTCTTT. Its protein product is CSAGTGMNTEAFF.

This clonotype turned up a few times. This chain connects TRBV15 to TRBJ2-3, with 7 bases matching TRBD1. Trimming removed 3 bases from V and 2 bases from J; junction bases left unmatched: 8. This CDR3 has 16 amino acids. Germline loops: CDR1 LNHNV, CDR2 YYDKDF (reference sequence). The CDR3 region has the DNA TGTGCCACCAGCAGGGAATTGGACAGGTTCACAGATACGCAGTATTTT. Its protein is CATSRELDRFTDTQYF.

A few counts support this clonotype. The genes are TRBV5-1 and TRBJ2-5; D possibly corresponds to TRBD2 (5 bases). The germline V gene encodes CDR1 SGHRS and CDR2 YFSETQ. This CDR3 contains 12 residues. Between the trimmed V and J ends, which lost 4 bases and 5 bases, there was a span of 9 bases. In nucleotides, the CDR3 is TGCGCCAGCAGCCCGGAGCGGGAGACCCAGTACTTC. Protein sequence: CASSPERETQYF.

This clonotype turned up a few times. This sequence joins TRBV12-3 or TRBV12-4 and TRBJ1-6; the D is unclear. The CDR3 sequence is 15 residues long. The ends were cut back, 6 bases at V and 10 bases at J, with 19 bases in the middle. CDR3 in amino acids: CASSPRGGWESPLHF. CDR3 sequence (DNA): TGTGCCAGCAGCCCCCGGGGAGGGTGGGAGTCACCCCTCCACTTT.

The chain is built from TRBV4-3 and TRBJ2-1; 11 nucleotides match TRBD2. The CDR3 contains 18 residues. The germline V gene has CDR1 LGHNA and CDR2 YSLEER. Trimming removed 4 bases from V and 7 bases from J; junction bases left unmatched: 15. This CDR3 reads CASSRKSGSGGAGNEQFF. The CDR3 DNA is TGCGCCAGCAGCCGAAAGTCCGGTAGCGGGGGGGCGGGAAATGAGCAGTTCTTC.

This clonotype was seen a handful of times. A much more abundant neighbour one base away suggests this may be a read error. This chain connects TRBV5-1 to TRBJ2-2, with unresolved D. The CDR3 consists of 14 residues. Trimming stripped 0 bases from V and 1 base from J, with 4 bases between. The germline V gene encodes CDR1 SGHRS and CDR2 YFSETQ. This CDR3 reads CASSLDVNTGELFF. CDR3 in DNA: TGCGCCAGCAGCTTGGACGTGAACACCGGGGAGCTGTTTTTT.

The chain joins TRBV7-8 to TRBJ2-3; TRBD2 matches at 12 bases. Germline-derived CDR1 and CDR2 are SGHVS and FQNEAQ. CDR3 size: 18 residues. V lost 5 bases, J lost 4 bases, and 13 bases stayed unmatched. The CDR3 region has the DNA TGTGCCAGCAGCGGCCGTATCCTAGCGGGAGGGGGGGCAGATACGCAGTATTTT. Translating it yields CASSGRILAGGGADTQYF. Combining the CDR3 with reference TRBV7-8 and TRBJ2-3 gives the whole variable domain GAGVSQSPRYKVAKRGQDVALRCDPISGHVSLFWYQQALGQGPEFLTYFQNEAQLDKSGLPSDRFFAERPEGSVSTLKIQRTQQEDSAVYLCASSGRILAGGGADTQYFGPGTRLTVL.